The source of this TCR beta chain is a study of cytomegalovirus exposure and HLA in healthy donors. The count of this clone is one. It was with 60 Vbeta and 13 Jbeta primers that the PCR ran. This table comes from immunoSEQ multiplex PCR, and its TCRdb copy is limited to in-frame clones, with some not included. This table holds around 150,000 clones, about 71% found once. V lost 7 bases and J lost 2, with 14 bases in between. The CDR3 contains 14 residues. Per the germline V gene, CDR1 is ENHRY and CDR2 is SYGVKD. The chain couples TRBV10-3 to TRBJ1-1; weak D call: TRBD1 (6 bases). Source material: PBMCs. The clonotype was recovered from a woman in her thirties or forties in good health and CMV-seropositive. The CDR3 DNA reads as TGTGCCATCAACAACAGGGCTTCAAACACTGAAGCTTTCTTT. It translates to CAINNRASNTEAFF.